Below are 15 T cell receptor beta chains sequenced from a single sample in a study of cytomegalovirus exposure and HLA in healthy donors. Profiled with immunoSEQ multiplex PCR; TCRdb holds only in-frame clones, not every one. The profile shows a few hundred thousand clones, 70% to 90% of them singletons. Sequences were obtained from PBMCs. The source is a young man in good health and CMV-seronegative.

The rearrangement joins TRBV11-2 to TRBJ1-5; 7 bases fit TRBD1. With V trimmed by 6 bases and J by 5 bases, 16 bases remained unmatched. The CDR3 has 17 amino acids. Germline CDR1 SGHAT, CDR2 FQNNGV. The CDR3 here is CASRPTRGQPMDQPQHF. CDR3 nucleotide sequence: TGTGCCAGCAGACCTACCCGGGGACAGCCGATGGATCAGCCCCAGCATTTT.

The CDR3 protein is CASSQPGTYMNTEAFF. In DNA, the CDR3 is TGCGCCAGCAGCCAACCCGGGACATACATGAACACTGAAGCTTTCTTT. The chain has TRBV4-1 and TRBJ1-1, with D possibly matching TRBD1 (6 bases). Between the trimmed V and J ends, which lost 2 bases and 0 bases, there was a span of 13 bases. Germline CDR1 MGHRA, CDR2 YSYEKL. The CDR3 has 16 residues.

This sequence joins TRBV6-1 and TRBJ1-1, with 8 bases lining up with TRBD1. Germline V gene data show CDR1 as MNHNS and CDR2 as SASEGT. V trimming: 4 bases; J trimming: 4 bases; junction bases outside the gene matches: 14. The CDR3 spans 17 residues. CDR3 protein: CASSVLQGGYASTEAFF. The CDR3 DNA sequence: TGTGCCAGCAGTGTACTACAGGGGGGGTATGCGAGCACTGAAGCTTTCTTT.

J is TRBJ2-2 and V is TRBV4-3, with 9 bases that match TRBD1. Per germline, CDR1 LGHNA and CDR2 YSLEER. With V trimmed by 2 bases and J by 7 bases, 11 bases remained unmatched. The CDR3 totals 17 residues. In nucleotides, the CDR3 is TGCGCCAGCAGCCAACACACAGGGGGCAAAGGGGGCGGGGAGCTGTTTTTT. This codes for CASSQHTGGKGGGELFF.

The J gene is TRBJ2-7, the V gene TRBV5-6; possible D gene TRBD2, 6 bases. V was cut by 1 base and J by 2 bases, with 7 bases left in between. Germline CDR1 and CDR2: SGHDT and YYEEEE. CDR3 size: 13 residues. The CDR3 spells CASSLTSPYEQYF. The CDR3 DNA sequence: TGTGCCAGCAGCTTGACTAGCCCCTACGAGCAGTACTTC.

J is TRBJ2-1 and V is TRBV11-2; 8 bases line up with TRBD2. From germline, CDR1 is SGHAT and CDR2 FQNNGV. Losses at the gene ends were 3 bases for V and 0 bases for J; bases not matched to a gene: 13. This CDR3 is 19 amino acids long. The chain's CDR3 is CASSFLSAGGNSSYNEQFF. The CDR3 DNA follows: TGTGCCAGCAGCTTCCTCTCGGCGGGGGGTAATAGCTCCTACAATGAGCAGTTCTTC.

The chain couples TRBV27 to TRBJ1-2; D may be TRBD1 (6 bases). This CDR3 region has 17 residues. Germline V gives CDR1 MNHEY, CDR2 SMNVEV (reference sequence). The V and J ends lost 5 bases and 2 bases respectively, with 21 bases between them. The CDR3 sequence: CASSPRPATGTNYGYTF. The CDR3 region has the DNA TGTGCCAGCAGTCCAAGGCCGGCAACAGGGACAAACTATGGCTACACCTTC.

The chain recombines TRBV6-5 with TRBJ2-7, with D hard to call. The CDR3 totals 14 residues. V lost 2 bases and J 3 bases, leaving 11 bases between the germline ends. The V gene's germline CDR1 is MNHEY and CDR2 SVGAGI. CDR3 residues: CASSYAQIGYEQYF. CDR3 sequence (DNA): TGTGCCAGCAGTTACGCACAGATTGGCTACGAGCAGTACTTC.

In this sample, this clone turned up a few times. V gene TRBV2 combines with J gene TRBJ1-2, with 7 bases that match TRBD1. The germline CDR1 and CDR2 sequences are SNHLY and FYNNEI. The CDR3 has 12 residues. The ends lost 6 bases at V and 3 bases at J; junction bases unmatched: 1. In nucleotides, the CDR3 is TGTGCCAGCAGGACAGGGTACTATGGCTACACCTTC. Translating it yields CASRTGYYGYTF.

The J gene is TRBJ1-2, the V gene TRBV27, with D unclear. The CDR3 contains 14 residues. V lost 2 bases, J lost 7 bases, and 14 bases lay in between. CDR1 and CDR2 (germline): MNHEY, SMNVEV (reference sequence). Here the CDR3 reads CASSLRGNLFGYTF. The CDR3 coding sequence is TGTGCCAGCAGTTTAAGAGGGAACCTTTTTGGCTACACCTTC.

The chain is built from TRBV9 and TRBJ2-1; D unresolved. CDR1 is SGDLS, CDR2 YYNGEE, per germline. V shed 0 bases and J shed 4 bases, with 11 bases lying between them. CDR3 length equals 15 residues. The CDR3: CASSVVPARYNEQFF. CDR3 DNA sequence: TGTGCCAGCAGCGTAGTCCCCGCCAGGTACAATGAGCAGTTCTTC.

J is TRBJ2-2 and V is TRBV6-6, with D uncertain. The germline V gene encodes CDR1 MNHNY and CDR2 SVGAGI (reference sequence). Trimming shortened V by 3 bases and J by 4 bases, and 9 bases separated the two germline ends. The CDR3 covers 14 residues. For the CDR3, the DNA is TGTGCCAGCAGTTATGCGCGTTTCACCGGGGAGCTGTTTTTT. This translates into CASSYARFTGELFF.

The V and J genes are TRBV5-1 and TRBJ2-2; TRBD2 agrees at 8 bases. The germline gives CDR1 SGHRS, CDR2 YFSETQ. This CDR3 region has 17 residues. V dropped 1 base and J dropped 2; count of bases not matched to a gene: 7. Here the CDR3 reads CASSLIAGSLNTGELFF. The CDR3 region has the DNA TGCGCCAGCAGCTTGATAGCGGGGAGCCTTAACACCGGGGAGCTGTTTTTT.

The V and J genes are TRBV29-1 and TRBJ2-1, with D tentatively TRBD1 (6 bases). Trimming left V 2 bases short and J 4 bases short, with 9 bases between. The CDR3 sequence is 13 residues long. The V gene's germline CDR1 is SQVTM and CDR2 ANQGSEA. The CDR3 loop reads CSVEKDRYNEQFF. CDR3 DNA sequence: TGCAGCGTTGAAAAGGACAGATACAATGAGCAGTTCTTC.

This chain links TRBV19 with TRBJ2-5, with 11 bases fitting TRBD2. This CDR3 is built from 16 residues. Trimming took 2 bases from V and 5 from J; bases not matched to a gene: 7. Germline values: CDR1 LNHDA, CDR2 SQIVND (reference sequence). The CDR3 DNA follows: TGTGCCAGTAGTATAAGTAGCGGGGGGGCATACGAGACCCAGTACTTC. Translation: CASSISSGGAYETQYF.